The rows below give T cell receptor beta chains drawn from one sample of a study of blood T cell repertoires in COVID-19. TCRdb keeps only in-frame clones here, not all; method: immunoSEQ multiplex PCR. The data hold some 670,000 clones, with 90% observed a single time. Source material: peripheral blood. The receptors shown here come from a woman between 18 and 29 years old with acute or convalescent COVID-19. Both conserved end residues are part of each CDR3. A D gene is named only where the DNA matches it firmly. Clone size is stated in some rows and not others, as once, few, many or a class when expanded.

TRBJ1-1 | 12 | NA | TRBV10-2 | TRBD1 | TGCGCCACGACAGGGGGGTCGCTTGAAGCTTTCTTT | CATTGGSLEAFF
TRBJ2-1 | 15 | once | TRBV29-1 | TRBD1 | TGCAGCGTTGGAGGACAGGGTAGGGCCTACAATGAGCAGTTCTTC | CSVGGQGRAYNEQFF
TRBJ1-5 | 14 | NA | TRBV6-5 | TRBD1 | TGTGCCAGCAGTTTAAACAGGGGTGGACAGCCCCAGCATTTT | CASSLNRGGQPQHF
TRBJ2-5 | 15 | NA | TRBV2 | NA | TGTGCCAGCAGTGAAAGTCTCCAGACACAAGAGACCCAGTACTTC | CASSESLQTQETQYF
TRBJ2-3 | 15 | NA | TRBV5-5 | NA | TGTGCCAGCAGCTCCGAGGGAACAGTCACAGATACGCAGTATTTT | CASSSEGTVTDTQYF
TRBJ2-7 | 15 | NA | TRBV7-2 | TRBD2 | TGTGCCAGCAGCCAACCGGGACTAGCGCCCCACGAGCAGTACTTC | CASSQPGLAPHEQYF
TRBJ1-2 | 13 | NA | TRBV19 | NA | TGTGCCAGTAGTGAGATTGCGGCTAGAGGCTACACCTTC | CASSEIAARGYTF
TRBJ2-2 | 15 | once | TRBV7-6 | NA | TGTGCCAGCAGCTTCATGGGGGGGGCCGGCGGGGAGCTGTTTTTT | CASSFMGGAGGELFF
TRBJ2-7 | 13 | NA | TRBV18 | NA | TGTGCCAGCTCACCAAGCGCAGGGCCCGAGCAGTACTTC | CASSPSAGPEQYF
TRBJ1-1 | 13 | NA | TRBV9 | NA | TGTGCCAGCAGCGTAGTATTGAACACTGAAGCTTTCTTT | CASSVVLNTEAFF
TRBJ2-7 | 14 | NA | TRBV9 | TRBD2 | TGTGCCAGCAGCACGACGACTAGCGGATACGAGCAGTACTTC | CASSTTTSGYEQYF
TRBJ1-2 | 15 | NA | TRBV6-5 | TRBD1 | TGTGCCACCTGGACAGGGGGCTTGGGTAACTATGGCTACACCTTC | CATWTGGLGNYGYTF
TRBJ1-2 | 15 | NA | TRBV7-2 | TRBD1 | TGTGCCAGCAGCGCCCGGGGACAGCTCCCTCGGGGCTACACCTTC | CASSARGQLPRGYTF
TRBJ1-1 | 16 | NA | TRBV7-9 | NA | TGTGCCAGCAGGCGTCGGGCAGGGCTGAAGAACACTGAAGCTTTCTTT | CASRRRAGLKNTEAFF
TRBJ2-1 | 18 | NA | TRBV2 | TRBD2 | TGTGCCAGCACCGATACTAGCGGGGGGGCCGCCGGATACAATGAGCAGTTCTTC | CASTDTSGGAAGYNEQFF
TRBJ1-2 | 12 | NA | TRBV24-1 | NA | TGTGCCACCAGTGAATACGACAGTGGCTACACCTTC | CATSEYDSGYTF
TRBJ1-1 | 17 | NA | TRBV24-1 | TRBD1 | TGTGCCACCACCTTGTTGGTAGGGGGCATATGGAACACTGAAGCTTTCTTT | CATTLLVGGIWNTEAFF
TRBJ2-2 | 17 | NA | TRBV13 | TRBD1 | TGTGCCAGCAGCTCCTACAGGGGACGGATGAACACCGGGGAGCTGTTTTTT | CASSSYRGRMNTGELFF
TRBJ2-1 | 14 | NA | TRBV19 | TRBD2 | TGTGCCAGTAGTATAGATAGACTAGCGGGGGTTCACTTCTTC | CASSIDRLAGVHFF
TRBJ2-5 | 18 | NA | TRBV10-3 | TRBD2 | TGTGCCACCGGAGGGGGACTAGCGGGGGGACTGTACCAAGAGACCCAGTACTTC | CATGGGLAGGLYQETQYF
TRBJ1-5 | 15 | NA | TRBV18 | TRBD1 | TGTGCCAGCTCACGGGGACAGGTGACAAATCAGCCCCAGCATTTT | CASSRGQVTNQPQHF
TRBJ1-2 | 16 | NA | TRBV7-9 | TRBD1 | TGTGCCAGCGCACCACCCTTCAGACAGGGGCTCTATGGCTACACCTTC | CASAPPFRQGLYGYTF
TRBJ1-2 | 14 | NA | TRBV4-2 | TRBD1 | TGTGCCAGCAGCCAACGACAGGGGGACTATGGCTACACCTTC | CASSQRQGDYGYTF
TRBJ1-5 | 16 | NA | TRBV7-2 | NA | TGTGCCAGCTCCCTGAGGGCAGGCCTAGGCAATCAGCCCCAGCATTTT | CASSLRAGLGNQPQHF
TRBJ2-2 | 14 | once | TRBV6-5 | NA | TGTGCCAGCAGTTACTCGCAGGACACCGGGGAGCTGTTTTTT | CASSYSQDTGELFF
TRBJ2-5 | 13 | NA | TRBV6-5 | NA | TGTGCCAGCAGTCCACAGGGAAAAGAGACCCAGTACTTC | CASSPQGKETQYF
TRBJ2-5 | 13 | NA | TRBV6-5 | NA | TGTGCCAGCAGTTGGGGGTCCGGGGGGACCCAGTACTTC | CASSWGSGGTQYF
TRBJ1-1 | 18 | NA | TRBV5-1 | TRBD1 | TGCGCCAGCAGCCCGGAGGGGGACAGGGTGGGTTTGGGCACTGAAGCTTTCTTT | CASSPEGDRVGLGTEAFF
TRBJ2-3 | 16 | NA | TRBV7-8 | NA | TGTGCCAGCAGCTTAGCGCTGCTAGTCCCCCCAGATACGCAGTATTTT | CASSLALLVPPDTQYF
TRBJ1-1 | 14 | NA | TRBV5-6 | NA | TGTGCCAGCAGCTTGGTTGCGGTGAACACTGAAGCTTTCTTT | CASSLVAVNTEAFF
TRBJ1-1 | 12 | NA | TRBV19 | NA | TGTGCCAGTATGACATTTAAGGCTGAAGCTTTCTTT | CASMTFKAEAFF
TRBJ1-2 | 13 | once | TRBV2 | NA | TGTGCCAGCATAGGAGGGTCCCACTATGGCTACACCTTC | CASIGGSHYGYTF
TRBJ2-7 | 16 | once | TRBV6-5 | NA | TGTGCCAGCAGTTACTCCGGACAGACGGGGTACTACGAGCAGTACTTC | CASSYSGQTGYYEQYF
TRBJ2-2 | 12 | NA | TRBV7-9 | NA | TGTGCCAGCGAAGAGGGCACCGGGGAGCTGTTTTTT | CASEEGTGELFF
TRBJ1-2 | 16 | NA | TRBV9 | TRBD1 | TGTGCCAGCAGCCCTCGGACAGGGATCGCTTTCGGTGGCTACACCTTC | CASSPRTGIAFGGYTF